This T cell receptor beta chain is from a study of follicular helper T cells after annual influenza vaccination. At the level of the study: After each seasonal flu vaccination, blood came on days 0, 7 and 28. Study findings and constraints: Plasmablast frequency change correlated with clonality change in ICOS+CD38+ cTfh.

Regarding time point: 2015-2016 season, 7 days after influenza vaccination. Non-naive CD4+CXCR5+PD-1+ cTfh were sorted into ICOS+CD38+ and ICOS-CD38- fractions. Generated by immunoSEQ multiplex PCR, the TCRdb table keeps only in-frame clones and is missing some. In the table there are about 6,800 clones, about 88% of which are singletons. V trimming: 7 bases; J trimming: 0 bases; junction bases outside the gene matches: 6. The germline CDR1 and CDR2 sequences are MDHEN and SYDVKM. The CDR3 totals 15 residues. Regarding this clone: What it recognizes is unknown.

This specimen was CXCR5+ CD38- circulating T follicular helper cells from blood, taken 7 days after influenza vaccination. Subset denoted: circulating Tfh, non-naive CD4+CXCR5+PD-1+ (ICOS+CD38+ or ICOS-CD38-). This clonotype was sampled from an adult who received the influenza vaccine. The chain combines TRBV28 with TRBJ2-7; 10 bases fit TRBD2. The CDR3 DNA follows: TGTGCCAGCACCCTACCTAGCGGGAGCTCCTACGAGCAGTACTTC. Its protein product is CASTLPSGSSYEQYF.